This T cell receptor beta chain stems from a study of T cell repertoires in aging, cancer and after chemotherapy. Study context: Donor ages fell into six groups from 30 or younger up to 70 or older. About 9 million TCR reads were in the whole dataset. Whole-study results and caveats: In healthy donors, age-related TCR diversity loss mainly reflected lost richness. Age-matched healthy donors had significantly more diverse, less clonal blood TCR repertoires than untreated cancer patients.

The template was genomic DNA from peripheral blood, not RNA. By share, this clonotype ranks as large (0.1 to 1%). The target antigen is unknown. CDR3 size: 11 residues. Trimming took off 5 bases at V and 3 bases at J, with 3 bases between the two ends. CDR1 is SGHTA, CDR2 FQGNSA, per germline. A mixed TRB-A/B primer pool amplified rearranged TRB by multiplex touch-down PCR. MiXCR was run by TCRdb on the multiplex PCR reads, yielding one entry per CDR3 protein. The profile shows some 2,000 distinct CDR3 sequences, 25% to 40% of them singletons. This TCR came from a human donor with a solid tumor. Sequenced input: blood. The J gene is TRBJ2-3, the V gene TRBV7-2; D unclear. The CDR3 here is CASSQTDTQYF. CDR3 in DNA: TGTGCCAGCAGCCAAACAGATACGCAGTATTTT.